A single sample gave rise to the 9 T cell receptor beta chains below, sequenced in a study of CD8+ T cells in alopecia areata. Following RNA extraction, reverse transcription yielded cDNA that acted as the sequencing template. Generated by immunoSEQ multiplex PCR, the TCRdb table keeps only in-frame clones and is missing some. The sample yields 110,000 or so clones, roughly two fifths seen once. The source material was CD4+ T cells sorted from blood. These receptors were obtained from a human donor with alopecia areata.

This chain links TRBV2 with TRBJ1-2, with D possibly matching TRBD1 (6 bases). Germline V CDR1 and CDR2: SNHLY, FYNNEI. CDR3 length equals 13 residues. V shed 8 bases and J shed 4 bases, with 14 bases lying between them. This chain's CDR3 is CASRRGDPYGYTF. In DNA form, the CDR3 reads TGTGCCAGCCGCAGGGGAGATCCCTATGGCTACACCTTC. Drawing the rest from reference TRBV2 and TRBJ1-2, the complete variable domain is EPEVTQTPSHQVTQMGQEVILRCVPISNHLYFYWYRQILGQKVEFLVSFYNNEISEKSEIFDDQFSVERPDGSNFTLKIRSTKLEDSAMYFCASRRGDPYGYTFGSGTRLTVV.

CDR3 region: CASSLTPMNTEAFF. The CDR3 DNA reads TGCGCCAGCAGCTTGACTCCCATGAACACTGAAGCTTTCTTT. The V and J genes are TRBV5-1 and TRBJ1-1; D not resolved. The V and J ends lost 1 base and 0 bases respectively, with 7 bases between them. There are 14 residues in the CDR3. Germline-derived CDR1 and CDR2 are SGHRS and YFSETQ.

The genes are TRBV30 and TRBJ2-2; tentatively, D is TRBD1 or TRBD2 (5 bases each). CDR3 length equals 14 residues. Germline V gene sequence: CDR1 GTSNPN, CDR2 SVGIG (reference sequence). The CDR3 DNA sequence: TGTGCTTGGGGGAAAGGTCCGAACACCGGGGAGCTGTTTTTT. Its protein product is CAWGKGPNTGELFF.

CDR3 DNA: TGTGCCAGCAGCTCCGGACTAGCGGGGGGGTTGGGTACGCAGTATTTT. This translates into CASSSGLAGGLGTQYF. The genes are TRBV7-2 and TRBJ2-3, with 15 bases matching TRBD2. Germline V gene lookup returns CDR1 SGHTA and CDR2 FQGNSA. The length of the CDR3 is 16 residues. V trimming: 4 bases; J trimming: 8 bases; junction bases outside the gene matches: 7.

The gene calls are TRBV9 and TRBJ2-5, with 7 bases fitting TRBD1. Germline V lookup: CDR1 SGDLS, CDR2 YYNGEE. The junction had 2 bases not matched to a gene; V was cut back by 0 bases and J by 0 bases. This CDR3 is built from 15 residues. DNA for the CDR3: TGTGCCAGCAGCGTAGATGGACAGGACCAAGAGACCCAGTACTTC. It yields the protein CASSVDGQDQETQYF.

The chain employs TRBV9 and TRBJ2-1; D possibly corresponds to TRBD2 (6 bases). The CDR3 runs 16 residues. Germline loops: CDR1 SGDLS, CDR2 YYNGEE. Between the trimmed V and J ends, which lost 0 bases and 4 bases, there was a span of 14 bases. CDR3 protein: CASSVGSLATYNEQFF. CDR3 coding DNA: TGTGCCAGCAGCGTAGGAAGCCTAGCGACTTACAATGAGCAGTTCTTC. The complete variable domain, with remaining parts taken from reference TRBV9 and TRBJ2-1, reads DSGVTQTPKHLITATGQRVTLRCSPRSGDLSVYWYQQSLDQGLQFLIQYYNGEERAKGNILERFSAQQFPDLHSELNLSSLELGDSALYFCASSVGSLATYNEQFFGPGTRLTVL.

CDR3 protein: CASSPGAGYSNYGYTF. For the CDR3, the DNA is TGTGCCAGCAGCCCCGGGGCCGGTTACTCTAACTATGGCTACACCTTC. The J gene is TRBJ1-2, the V gene TRBV7-2; possibly TRBD1 for D (5 bases). Germline lookup yields CDR1 SGHTA and CDR2 FQGNSA. CDR3 length equals 16 residues. With 5 bases removed from V and 0 bases from J, the gap between germline ends came to 16 bases. The complete variable domain, with remaining parts taken from reference TRBV7-2 and TRBJ1-2, reads GAGVSQSPSNKVTEKGKDVELRCDPISGHTALYWYRQSLGQGLEFLIYFQGNSAPDKSGLPSDRFSAERTGGSVSTLTIQRTQQEDSAVYLCASSPGAGYSNYGYTFGSGTRLTVV.

This clone has more than one count but fewer than ten. The V and J genes are TRBV7-8 and TRBJ2-1; 8 bases are a match to TRBD2. The CDR3 consists of 13 residues. The junction had 8 bases not matched to a gene; V was cut back by 8 bases and J by 8 bases. Looked up from germline, CDR1 is SGHVS and CDR2 is FQNEAQ. CDR3 sequence: CASGNSGIHEQFF. In DNA, the CDR3 is TGTGCCAGCGGCAATAGCGGGATTCATGAGCAGTTCTTC.

This clone was seen a handful of times. The chain couples TRBV23-1 to TRBJ1-2; TRBD1 matches at 7 bases. TRBV23-1 is an open reading frame, and its role is uncertain. Trimming removed 4 bases from V and 2 bases from J; junction bases left unmatched: 10. This CDR3 region has 16 residues. CDR3 in amino acids: CASSPGTAKLNYGYTF. The CDR3, as DNA: TGCGCCAGCAGTCCCGGGACAGCGAAACTCAACTATGGCTACACCTTC.